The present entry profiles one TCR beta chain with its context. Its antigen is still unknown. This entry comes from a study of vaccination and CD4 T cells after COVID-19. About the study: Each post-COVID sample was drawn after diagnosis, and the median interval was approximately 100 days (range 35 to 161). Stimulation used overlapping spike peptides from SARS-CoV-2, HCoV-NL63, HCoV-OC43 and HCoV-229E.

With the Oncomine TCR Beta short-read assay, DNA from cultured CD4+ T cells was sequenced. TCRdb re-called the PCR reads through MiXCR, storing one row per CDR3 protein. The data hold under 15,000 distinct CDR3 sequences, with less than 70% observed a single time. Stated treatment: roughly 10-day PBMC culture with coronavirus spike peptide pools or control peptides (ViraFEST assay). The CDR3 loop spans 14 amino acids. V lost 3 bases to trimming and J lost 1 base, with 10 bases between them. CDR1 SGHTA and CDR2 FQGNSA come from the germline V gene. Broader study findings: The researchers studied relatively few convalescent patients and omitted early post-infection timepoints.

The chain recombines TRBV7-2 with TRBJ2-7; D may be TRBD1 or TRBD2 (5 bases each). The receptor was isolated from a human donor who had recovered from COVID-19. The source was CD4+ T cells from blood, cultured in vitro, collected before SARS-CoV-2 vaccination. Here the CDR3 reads CASSFRDLSYEQYF. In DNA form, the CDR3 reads TGTGCCAGCAGCTTCCGGGACCTGTCCTACGAGCAGTACTTC.